The 15 T cell receptor beta chains below come from one sample, sequenced in a study of cytomegalovirus exposure and HLA in healthy donors. Produced via immunoSEQ multiplex PCR; TCRdb's table is partial and in-frame only. The table includes 100,000 to 150,000 clones, 89% detected once. The sample comprised PBMCs. Every receptor here comes from a woman younger than 35 in good health and CMV-seronegative.

The chain recombines TRBV2 with TRBJ1-2; 10 bases are shared with TRBD1. This CDR3 comprises 15 residues. The ends lost 6 bases at V and 3 bases at J; junction bases unmatched: 7. In germline, CDR1 is SNHLY, CDR2 FYNNEI. CDR3 sequence: CASSPSTGGDYGYTF. CDR3 in DNA: TGTGCCAGCAGCCCTTCGACAGGGGGCGACTATGGCTACACCTTC.

Only one count was recorded for this clone. V and J are TRBV27 and TRBJ2-1, with 10 nucleotides matching TRBD2. Germline V gene data show CDR1 as MNHEY and CDR2 as SMNVEV (reference sequence). After removal of 6 bases from V and 5 bases from J, the junction contained 7 bases not matched to a gene. This CDR3 has 15 amino acids. CDR3 bases: TGTGCCAGCAGCCAAGCGGGGGGGCCTCACAATGAGCAGTTCTTC. Residues: CASSQAGGPHNEQFF.

The CDR3 nucleotides are TGTGCCAGCAGCTTGGGACAGGTCTTCCAAGAGACCCAGTACTTC. Its translation: CASSLGQVFQETQYF. The chain uses TRBV5-4 and TRBJ2-5; D is perhaps TRBD1 (6 bases). V was cut by 0 bases and J by 1 base, with 10 bases left in between. Germline CDR1 reads SGHNT; CDR2 reads YYREEE (reference sequence). The CDR3 spans 15 residues.

V and J are TRBV28 and TRBJ1-5; 7 bases match TRBD1. Germline V gene sequence: CDR1 MDHEN, CDR2 SYDVKM. CDR3 size: 19 residues. The V and J ends lost 5 bases and 0 bases, in that order; junction bases with no gene match: 16. The CDR3: CASSTYRGGYRYSNQPQHF. In DNA, the CDR3 is TGTGCCAGCAGTACTTACAGGGGAGGTTACCGATATAGCAATCAGCCCCAGCATTTT.

The chain uses TRBV6-5 and TRBJ1-4, with TRBD1 matching over 7 bases. CDR3 size: 13 residues. The germline V gene has CDR1 MNHEY and CDR2 SVGAGI. Trimming cost V 6 bases and J 4 bases; bases outside gene matches: 2. As DNA, the CDR3 is TGTGCCAGCAGGGACAGGATTAATGAAAAACTGTTTTTT. Protein sequence: CASRDRINEKLFF.

This chain connects TRBV27 to TRBJ2-5; 9 bases line up with TRBD1. The germline V gene has CDR1 MNHEY and CDR2 SMNVEV (reference sequence). The V gene end was trimmed by 6 bases and the J gene end by 5 bases; junction bases not matched to a gene: 10. This CDR3 has 15 residues. CDR3: CASSKPGQGKETQYF. The CDR3 DNA reads TGTGCCAGCAGCAAACCGGGACAGGGAAAGGAGACCCAGTACTTC.

This chain connects TRBV6-1 to TRBJ1-2, with 7 positions matching TRBD1. CDR3 length: 15 residues. Trimming took 0 bases from V and 5 from J; bases not matched to a gene: 6. The germline gives CDR1 MNHNS, CDR2 SASEGT. As DNA, the CDR3 is TGTGCCAGCAGTGAAGCCCCGGCAGGGGGTTATGGCTACACCTTC. Protein product: CASSEAPAGGYGYTF.

J is TRBJ2-5 and V is TRBV27; 13 bases agree with TRBD2. Trimming cost V 5 bases and J 5 bases; bases outside gene matches: 8. Germline V lookup: CDR1 MNHEY, CDR2 SMNVEV (reference sequence). The CDR3 runs to 16 residues. CDR3 nucleotide sequence: TGTGCCAGCAGTCCCATACTAGCGGGGGGGCCCGAGACCCAGTACTTC. Its protein is CASSPILAGGPETQYF.

The V gene is TRBV7-8, the J gene TRBJ2-7; 7 bases line up with TRBD2. Germline-derived CDR1 and CDR2 are SGHVS and FQNEAQ. The length of the CDR3 is 13 residues. J gave up 5 bases and V 5 bases, and 6 bases lay outside the gene matches. The CDR3 nucleotides read TGTGCCAGCAGCCTCGGGGGGATTGACGAGCAGTACTTC. This gives the protein CASSLGGIDEQYF.

The V and J genes are TRBV6-6 and TRBJ1-2; D is unresolved. From germline, CDR1 is MNHNY and CDR2 SVGAGI (reference sequence). The CDR3 is 11 residues long. V gave up 8 bases and J gave up 0 bases, with 4 bases separating them. The CDR3 coding sequence is TGTGCCAGCCAGTCTAACTATGGCTACACCTTC. Translated: CASQSNYGYTF.

The V and J genes are TRBV10-3 and TRBJ1-1; 9 nucleotides match TRBD1. Germline V lookup: CDR1 ENHRY, CDR2 SYGVKD. The J segment lost 8 bases and the V segment lost 3 bases, leaving 10 bases of the junction unmatched. The CDR3 totals 15 residues. This CDR3 is CAISEGEGQGKEAFF. The DNA for the CDR3 is TGTGCCATCAGTGAAGGGGAGGGACAGGGAAAGGAAGCTTTCTTT.

This sequence joins TRBV7-8 and TRBJ2-5, with 8 bases identical to TRBD1. CDR1 SGHVS and CDR2 FQNEAQ come from the germline V gene. V was pared by 2 bases and J by 1 base, with 6 bases of the junction left unmatched. This CDR3 contains 16 residues. CDR3 loop: CASSLHQGALQETQYF. CDR3 sequence (DNA): TGTGCCAGCAGCTTACACCAGGGGGCCCTCCAAGAGACCCAGTACTTC.

The chain joins TRBV10-3 to TRBJ2-5; D may be TRBD2 (6 bases). Germline V lookup: CDR1 ENHRY, CDR2 SYGVKD. The CDR3 has 13 residues. V was clipped by 3 bases and J by 2 bases, with 7 bases between them. The CDR3 DNA reads as TGTGCCATCAGTGAAGGAGGGCAAGAGACCCAGTACTTC. The encoded protein is CAISEGGQETQYF.

The chain has TRBV5-5 and TRBJ2-1; 7 positions match TRBD1. Germline CDR1 is SGHKS and CDR2 is YYEKEE (reference sequence). V was pared by 3 bases and J by 0 bases, with 12 bases of the junction left unmatched. The length of the CDR3 is 18 residues. The CDR3 region is CASSSRDRRHPSYNEQFF. Written as DNA, the CDR3 is TGTGCCAGCAGCTCCCGGGACAGACGCCACCCCTCCTACAATGAGCAGTTCTTC.

This clone was recorded a few times. The rearrangement joins TRBV6-5 to TRBJ1-5; a possible D gene is TRBD1 (6 bases). The length of the CDR3 is 14 residues. V was cut by 5 bases and J by 3 bases, with 11 bases left in between. The germline V gene has CDR1 MNHEY and CDR2 SVGAGI. The CDR3 loop reads CASSLQGTNQPQHF. The CDR3 nucleotides read TGTGCCAGCAGTCTACAGGGAACCAATCAGCCCCAGCATTTT.